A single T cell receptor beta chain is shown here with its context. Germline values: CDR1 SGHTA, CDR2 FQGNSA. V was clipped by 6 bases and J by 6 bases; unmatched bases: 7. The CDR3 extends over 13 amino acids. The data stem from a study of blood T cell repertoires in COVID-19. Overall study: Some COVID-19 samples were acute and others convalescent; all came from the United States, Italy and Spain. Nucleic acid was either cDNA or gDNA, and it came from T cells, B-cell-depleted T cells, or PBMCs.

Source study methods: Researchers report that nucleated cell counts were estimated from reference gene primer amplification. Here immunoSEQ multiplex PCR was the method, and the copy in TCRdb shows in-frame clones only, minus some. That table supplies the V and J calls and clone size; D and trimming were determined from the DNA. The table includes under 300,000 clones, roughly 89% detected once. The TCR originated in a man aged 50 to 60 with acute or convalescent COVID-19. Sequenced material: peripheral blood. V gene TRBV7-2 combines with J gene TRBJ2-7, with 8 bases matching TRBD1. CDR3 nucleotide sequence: TGTGCCAGCAGTTACAGGGGGGAAGGCGAGCAGTACTTC. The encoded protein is CASSYRGEGEQYF.